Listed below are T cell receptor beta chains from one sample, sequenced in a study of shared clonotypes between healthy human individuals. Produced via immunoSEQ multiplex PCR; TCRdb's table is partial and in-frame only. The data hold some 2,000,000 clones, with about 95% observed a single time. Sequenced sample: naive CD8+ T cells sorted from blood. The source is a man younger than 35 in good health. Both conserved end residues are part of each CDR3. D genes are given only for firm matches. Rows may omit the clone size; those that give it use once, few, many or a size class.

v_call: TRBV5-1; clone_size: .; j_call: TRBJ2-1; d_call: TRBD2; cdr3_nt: TGCGCCAGCAGCTTAGGACTAGCGGGCCCCCACGCTTACAATGAGCAGTTCTTC; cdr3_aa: CASSLGLAGPHAYNEQFF
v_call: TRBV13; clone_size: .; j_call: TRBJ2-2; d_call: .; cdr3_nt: TGTGCCAGCAGCAACCGAGAGGACGGAACCCAGGGGCTGTTTTTT; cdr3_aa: CASSNREDGTQGLFF
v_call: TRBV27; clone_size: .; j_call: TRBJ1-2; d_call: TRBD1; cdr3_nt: TGTGCCAGCAGCCCACTTTGGGGACAGGGGTTGCACACCTTC; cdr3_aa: CASSPLWGQGLHTF
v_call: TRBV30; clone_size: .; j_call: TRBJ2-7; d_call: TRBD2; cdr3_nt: TGTGCCTGGAGTGTACTAGCGGGCTACGAGCAGTACTTC; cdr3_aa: CAWSVLAGYEQYF
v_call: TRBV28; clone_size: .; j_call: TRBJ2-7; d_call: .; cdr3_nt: TGTGCCAGCAAGGGGCTCGAGCAGTACTTC; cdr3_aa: CASKGLEQYF
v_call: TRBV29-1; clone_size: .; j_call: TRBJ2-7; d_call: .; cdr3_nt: TGCAGCGTTTTGACAGGCTATTACGAGCAGTACTTC; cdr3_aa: CSVLTGYYEQYF
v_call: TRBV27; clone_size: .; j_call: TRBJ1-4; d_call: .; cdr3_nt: TGTGCCAGCAGTTTACAGGGGCCGGGTGAAAAACTGTTTTTT; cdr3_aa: CASSLQGPGEKLFF
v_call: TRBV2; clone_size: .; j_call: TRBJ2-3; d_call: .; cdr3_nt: TGTGCCAGCAGTGAAGAGATAGGGGAATTCAGCACAGATACGCAGTATTTT; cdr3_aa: CASSEEIGEFSTDTQYF
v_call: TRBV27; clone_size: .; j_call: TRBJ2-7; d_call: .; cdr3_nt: TGTGCCAGCAGTATACTAGGGACCTTCCTCTACGAGCAGTACTTC; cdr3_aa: CASSILGTFLYEQYF
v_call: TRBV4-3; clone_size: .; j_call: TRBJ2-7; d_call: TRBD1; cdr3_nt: TGCGCCAGCAGCCAAGACATCGGACAGGGAAGCGAGCAGTACTTC; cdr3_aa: CASSQDIGQGSEQYF
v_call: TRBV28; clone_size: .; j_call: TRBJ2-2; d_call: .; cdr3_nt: TGTGCCAGCAGTTTAACAGCCACCGGGGAGCTGTTTTTT; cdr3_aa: CASSLTATGELFF
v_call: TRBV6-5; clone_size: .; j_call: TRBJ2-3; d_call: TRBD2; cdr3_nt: TGTGCCAGCAGACTAGCGTTCACAGATACGCAGTATTTT; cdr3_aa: CASRLAFTDTQYF
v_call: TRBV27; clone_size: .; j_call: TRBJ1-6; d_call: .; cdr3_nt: TGTGCCAGCAGTTTAAGCCGGACACACTCCTATAATTCACCCCTCCACTTT; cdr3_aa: CASSLSRTHSYNSPLHF
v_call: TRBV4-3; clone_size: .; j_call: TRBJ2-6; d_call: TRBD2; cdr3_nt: TGCGCCAGCAGCCAAGATAGGCTAGCGGGAGCGGGTGGGGCCAACGTCCTGACTTTC; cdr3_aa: CASSQDRLAGAGGANVLTF
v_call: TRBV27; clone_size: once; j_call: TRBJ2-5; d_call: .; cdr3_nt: TGTGCCAGCAGTTTGGATACAGGCGGGACCCAGTACTTC; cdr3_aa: CASSLDTGGTQYF
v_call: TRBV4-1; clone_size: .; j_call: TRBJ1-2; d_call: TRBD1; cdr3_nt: TGCGCCAGCAGCCAAAGATCGGACAGGGGCTATGGCTACACCTTC; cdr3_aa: CASSQRSDRGYGYTF
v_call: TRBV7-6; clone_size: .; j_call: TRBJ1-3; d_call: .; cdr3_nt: TGTGCCAGCAGTTATGGGACGGGCCCTAAGGACACCATATATTTT; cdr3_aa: CASSYGTGPKDTIYF
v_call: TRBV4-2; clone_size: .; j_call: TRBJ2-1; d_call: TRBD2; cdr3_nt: TGTGCCAGCAGCCACGCGGCCGGGACTAGCGGGTCGAATGAGCAGTTCTTC; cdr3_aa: CASSHAAGTSGSNEQFF
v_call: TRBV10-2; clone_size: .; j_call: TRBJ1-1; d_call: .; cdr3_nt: TGCGCCAGCAGGGAGATACAGGGCACTGAAGCTTTCTTT; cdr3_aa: CASREIQGTEAFF
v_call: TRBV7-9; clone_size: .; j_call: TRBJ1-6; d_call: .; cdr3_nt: TGTGCCAGCAGCCATAGGACAGACACCTTCTCCTATAATTCACCCCTCCACTTT; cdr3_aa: CASSHRTDTFSYNSPLHF
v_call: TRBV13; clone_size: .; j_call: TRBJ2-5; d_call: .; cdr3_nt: TGTGCCAGCAGCCAAGGCTCCCCCCTCCAAGAGACCCAGTACTTC; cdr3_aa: CASSQGSPLQETQYF
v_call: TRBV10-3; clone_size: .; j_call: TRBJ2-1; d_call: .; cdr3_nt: TGTGCCATCAGTGCCGGTGCCCCAAACAATGAGCAGTTCTTC; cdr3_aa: CAISAGAPNNEQFF
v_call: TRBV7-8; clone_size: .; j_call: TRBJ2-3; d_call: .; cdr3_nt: TGTGCCAGCAGCTATGGCCCCAGCACAGATACGCAGTATTTT; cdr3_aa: CASSYGPSTDTQYF
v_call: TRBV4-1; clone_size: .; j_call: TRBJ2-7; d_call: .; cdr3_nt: TGCGCCAGCAGCCGCCTAGTTTCCTACGAGCAGTACTTC; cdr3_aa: CASSRLVSYEQYF
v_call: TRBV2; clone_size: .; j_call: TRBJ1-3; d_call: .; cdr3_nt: TGTGCCAGCAGTGAAGCGCTGGGGACCATTAACACCATATATTTT; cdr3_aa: CASSEALGTINTIYF
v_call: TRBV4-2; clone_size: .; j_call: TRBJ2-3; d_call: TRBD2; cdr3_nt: TGTGCCAGCAGCCAAGGACTTTTAGCGGGAGGGTACACAGATACGCAGTATTTT; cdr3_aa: CASSQGLLAGGYTDTQYF
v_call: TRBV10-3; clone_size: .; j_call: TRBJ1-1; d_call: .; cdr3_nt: TGTGCCATCAGTGAGTCGACAACAGTGAACACTGAAGCTTTCTTT; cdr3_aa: CAISESTTVNTEAFF
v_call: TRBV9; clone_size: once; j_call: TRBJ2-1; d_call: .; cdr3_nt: TGTGCCAGCAGCGTAGAGGACAGTTACAATGAGCAGTTCTTC; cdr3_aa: CASSVEDSYNEQFF
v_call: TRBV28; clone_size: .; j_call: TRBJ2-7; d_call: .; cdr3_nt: TGTGCCAGCAGTTTATCAGGGGCTGGCTACGAGCAGTACTTC; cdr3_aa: CASSLSGAGYEQYF
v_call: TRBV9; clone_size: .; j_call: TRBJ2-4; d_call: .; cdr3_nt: TGTGCCAGCAGCGTGTATGGGTCGGGCGAGGACATTCAGTACTTC; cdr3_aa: CASSVYGSGEDIQYF
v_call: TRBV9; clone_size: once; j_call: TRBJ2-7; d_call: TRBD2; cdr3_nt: TGTGCCAGCAGCGTAGACGGGACTAGCTTTTACGAGCAGTACTTC; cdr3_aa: CASSVDGTSFYEQYF
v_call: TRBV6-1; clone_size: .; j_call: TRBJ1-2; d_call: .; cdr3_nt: TGTGCCAGCAGTGACTCTTTCCGGGACACTCCTCCCTACACCTTC; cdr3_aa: CASSDSFRDTPPYTF
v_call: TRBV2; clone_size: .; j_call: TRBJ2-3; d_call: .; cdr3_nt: TGTGCCAGCAGCGGTGTGGCCGGGGCATCAGATACGCAGTATTTT; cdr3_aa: CASSGVAGASDTQYF
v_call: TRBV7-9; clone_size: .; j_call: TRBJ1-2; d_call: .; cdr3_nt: TGTGCCAGCAGCTTAGACAGAGTCGCCTATGGCTACACCTTC; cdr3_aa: CASSLDRVAYGYTF
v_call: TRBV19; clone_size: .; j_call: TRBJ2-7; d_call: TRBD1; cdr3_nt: TGTGCCAGTAGTGCCTCAGGGGGCAACGAGCAGTACTTC; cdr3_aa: CASSASGGNEQYF